This T cell receptor beta chain was identified during a study of T-cell reconstitution after alpha-beta-depleted transplantation in children. Findings and limits, study-wide: T-cell counts and diversity at one year following transplant were attributed mainly to newly produced T cells. In patients about two months after transplant, alpha-beta T cells reportedly arose from several hundred expanded graft clones. Where some patients showed high TCRbeta diversity at day 60, it came from recipient T cells and thymic progenitors that had survived.

The length of the CDR3 is 15 residues. V was shortened by 3 bases and J by 6 bases, with 16 bases between the two germline ends. As it was prepared, the TCRbeta library received unique molecular identifiers. MiXCR, run by TCRdb on the PCR reads, gives a single entry per CDR3 protein. This table holds about a million distinct CDR3 sequences, around 30% found once. Only a few counts were recorded for this clonotype. Its antigen is currently unknown. The chain links TRBV12-3 or TRBV12-4 to TRBJ2-3; perhaps TRBD2 as D (6 bases). The TCR comes from a boy younger than two who had a stem cell transplant for SCID, so the T cells may come from the graft donor. This specimen was PBMCs, mostly from graft donor cells, taken 360 days after TCRalphabeta/CD19-depleted stem cell transplant. The CDR3 loop reads CASSFWGEAGDTQYF. The CDR3 region has the DNA TGTGCCAGCAGTTTTTGGGGTGAGGCGGGGGATACGCAGTATTTT.